A single sample is the source of the 18 T cell receptor beta chains below, sequenced in a study of Ad26.COV2.S vaccination and SARS-CoV-2 variants. Assay used: immunoSEQ multiplex PCR; TCRdb lists only in-frame clones, some missing. The table shows around 370,000 clones, with about 92% occurring only once. Sequences were derived from peripheral blood, sampled after recovery from COVID-19. These receptors were taken from a human donor who had recovered from COVID-19.

Only one count was recorded for this clone. The chain recombines TRBV21-1 with TRBJ1-2. TRBV21-1 is given as a pseudogene. The CDR3 has 12 residues. The CDR3 here is CASRGDWYGYTF. The CDR3 region has the DNA TGTGCCAGCAGGGGGGACTGGTATGGCTACACCTTC.

The chain uses TRBV27 and TRBJ2-4, with D perhaps matching TRBD1 (6 bases). The CDR3 runs to 14 residues. V was shortened by 6 bases and J by 1 base, with 10 bases between the two germline ends. Germline CDR1 MNHEY, CDR2 SMNVEV (reference sequence). CDR3 DNA sequence: TGTGCCAGCAGGGGGGCATTGGCCAAAAACATTCAGTACTTC. Residues: CASRGALAKNIQYF.

The chain employs TRBV2 and TRBJ2-5, with 8 bases lining up with TRBD1. This CDR3 spans 13 amino acids. With V trimmed by 6 bases and J by 9 bases, 9 bases remained unmatched. Germline CDR1 SNHLY, CDR2 FYNNEI. Written as DNA, the CDR3 is TGTGCCAGCAGAGGGGACAGGACCTCGTCCCAGTACTTC. It encodes CASRGDRTSSQYF.

The genes are TRBV14 and TRBJ2-7; tentatively, D is TRBD2 (5 bases). Between the trimmed V and J ends, which lost 3 bases and 2 bases, there was a span of 14 bases. Germline V gene lookup returns CDR1 SGHDN and CDR2 FVKESK. This CDR3 has 15 residues. As DNA, the CDR3 is TGTGCCAGCAGCCATGGCTCCGGGATAACCTACGAGCAGTACTTC. Translating it yields CASSHGSGITYEQYF.

The J gene is TRBJ1-1, the V gene TRBV12-3 or TRBV12-4; D unclear. Trimming pared 6 bases from V and 11 bases from J, leaving 13 bases between. The CDR3 covers 11 residues. The DNA for the CDR3 is TGTGCCAGCAGATCCGAGGTTGGGGCTTTCTTT. The encoded protein is CASRSEVGAFF.

The chain has TRBV12-3 or TRBV12-4 and TRBJ1-4; tentatively, D is TRBD1 (5 bases). The length of the CDR3 is 13 residues. V lost 2 bases and J 7 bases, leaving 8 bases between the germline ends. The CDR3 reads CASSLNRIEKLFF. CDR3 in DNA: TGTGCCAGCAGTTTAAACAGGATTGAAAAACTGTTTTTT.

The chain uses TRBV5-1 and TRBJ1-6, with D perhaps TRBD1 (5 bases). The CDR3 has 14 residues. CDR1 and CDR2 from the germline V gene are SGHRS and YFSETQ. V gave up 1 base and J gave up 6 bases, with 8 bases separating them. The CDR3 reads CASSLSQGNSPLHF. The CDR3 region has the DNA TGCGCCAGCAGCTTGTCTCAGGGTAATTCACCCCTCCACTTT.

V and J are TRBV12-3 or TRBV12-4 and TRBJ2-4; D gene ambiguous. CDR3 size: 13 residues. V was clipped by 7 bases and J by 4 bases, with 11 bases between them. The CDR3 sequence: CASTFSAKNIQYF. For the CDR3, the DNA is TGTGCCAGCACCTTCTCGGCGAAAAACATTCAGTACTTC.

The chain combines TRBV5-1 with TRBJ1-1; D remains ambiguous. The germline CDR1 and CDR2 sequences are SGHRS and YFSETQ. The CDR3 loop spans 14 amino acids. Trimming stripped 3 bases from V and 1 base from J, with 10 bases between. CDR3 residues: CASSSRTPNTEAFF. CDR3 nucleotides: TGCGCCAGCAGCTCTCGGACGCCGAACACTGAAGCTTTCTTT.

J is TRBJ2-7 and V is TRBV7-9, with a tentative D call TRBD2 (6 bases). Per germline, CDR1 SEHNR and CDR2 FQNEAQ (reference sequence). Trimming shortened V by 5 bases and J by 7 bases, and 21 bases separated the two germline ends. The CDR3 covers 15 residues. CDR3 sequence reads: CASSERYRDSGEQYF. CDR3 DNA: TGTGCCAGCAGCGAAAGATATCGGGACTCGGGGGAGCAGTACTTC.

This chain links TRBV5-1 with TRBJ1-5; D may be TRBD1 (5 bases). The germline V gene encodes CDR1 SGHRS and CDR2 YFSETQ. The CDR3 runs 15 residues. With 0 bases removed from V and 2 bases from J, the gap between germline ends came to 9 bases. CDR3 bases: TGCGCCAGCAGCTTGGCGGGGGATGGCAATCAGCCCCAGCATTTT. Translation gives CASSLAGDGNQPQHF. Full variable domain (remainder filled in from reference TRBV5-1 and TRBJ1-5): KAGVTQTPRYLIKTRGQQVTLSCSPISGHRSVSWYQQTPGQGLQFLFEYFSETQRNKGNFPGRFSGRQFSNSRSEMNVSTLELGDSALYLCASSLAGDGNQPQHFGDGTRLSIL.

The chain joins TRBV2 to TRBJ2-1; the D is unclear. CDR1 and CDR2 from the germline V gene are SNHLY and FYNNEI. This CDR3 region has 12 residues. Trimming removed 5 bases from V and 9 bases from J, with 11 bases in between. The chain's CDR3 is CASSSDAGEQFF. CDR3 nucleotide sequence: TGTGCCAGCAGTTCCGACGCTGGTGAGCAGTTCTTC.

This chain connects TRBV24-1 to TRBJ2-5; D remains ambiguous. This CDR3 has 12 amino acids. V dropped 3 bases and J dropped 5 bases, with 6 bases sitting between them. Per the germline V gene, CDR1 is KGHDR and CDR2 is SFDVKD. The CDR3 coding sequence is TGTGCCACCAGTGATGCCGGGGAGACCCAGTACTTC. As protein: CATSDAGETQYF.

V gene TRBV5-1 combines with J gene TRBJ1-1, with 8 bases fitting TRBD1. Germline values: CDR1 SGHRS, CDR2 YFSETQ. Germline trimming cut 3 bases from V and 7 bases from J; bases unmatched to any gene: 11. The length of the CDR3 is 15 residues. This CDR3 is CASSWDLDRANEAFF. The CDR3 nucleotides are TGCGCCAGCAGCTGGGACCTGGACAGGGCCAATGAAGCTTTCTTT. Complete variable domain (other parts from reference TRBV5-1 and TRBJ1-1): KAGVTQTPRYLIKTRGQQVTLSCSPISGHRSVSWYQQTPGQGLQFLFEYFSETQRNKGNFPGRFSGRQFSNSRSEMNVSTLELGDSALYLCASSWDLDRANEAFFGQGTRLTVV.

This clone appeared a single time. The DNA for the CDR3 is TGTGCCAGCCGGACAGGGGGAAGAGAGCAGTACTTC. Its protein is CASRTGGREQYF. V is TRBV6-5 and J is TRBJ2-7; TRBD1 matches 10 bases. With 8 bases clipped from V and 7 bases from J, the junction kept 5 bases outside the gene matches. Germline loops: CDR1 MNHEY, CDR2 SVGAGI. CDR3 length: 12 residues.

The rearrangement links TRBV24-1 to TRBJ1-1; D uncertain. Trimming removed 5 bases from V and 1 base from J, with 4 bases in between. CDR3 length: 12 residues. Per germline, CDR1 KGHDR and CDR2 SFDVKD. CDR3 region: CATSVRNTEAFF. The CDR3 DNA reads as TGTGCCACCAGTGTCCGGAACACTGAAGCTTTCTTT.

This clone is a singleton in its sample. This sequence joins TRBV11-2 and TRBJ1-1; no clear D. V was trimmed by 5 bases and J by 8 bases, leaving 18 bases between them. The germline gives CDR1 SGHAT, CDR2 FQNNGV. CDR3 length: 14 amino acids. This CDR3 reads CASSARTTFKEAFF. The CDR3, as DNA: TGTGCCAGCAGCGCGCGGACCACCTTCAAGGAAGCTTTCTTT.

The gene calls are TRBV5-4 and TRBJ1-3, with D unresolved. The V and J ends lost 0 bases and 0 bases respectively, with 13 bases between them. The CDR3 loop spans 17 amino acids. The V gene's germline CDR1 is SGHNT and CDR2 YYREEE (reference sequence). The CDR3 loop reads CASSLVGLGYSGNTIYF. In nucleotides, the CDR3 is TGTGCCAGCAGCTTGGTCGGTTTGGGATACTCTGGAAACACCATATATTTT.